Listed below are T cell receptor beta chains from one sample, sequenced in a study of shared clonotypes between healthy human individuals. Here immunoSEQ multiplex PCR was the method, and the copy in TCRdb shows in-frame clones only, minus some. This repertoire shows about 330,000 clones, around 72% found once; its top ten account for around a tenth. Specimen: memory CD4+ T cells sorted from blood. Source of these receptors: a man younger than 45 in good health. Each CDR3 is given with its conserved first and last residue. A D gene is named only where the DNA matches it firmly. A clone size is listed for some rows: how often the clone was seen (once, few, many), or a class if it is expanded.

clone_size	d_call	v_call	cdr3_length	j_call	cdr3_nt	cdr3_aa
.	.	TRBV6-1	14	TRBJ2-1	TGTGCCACAAGGGGGCGGGAGCGGTACAATGAGCAGTTCTTC	CATRGRERYNEQFF
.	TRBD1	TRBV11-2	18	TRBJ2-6	TGTGCCAGCAGCCCCAGACCAGGGGGCGGGTCTGGGGCCAACGTCCTGACTTTC	CASSPRPGGGSGANVLTF
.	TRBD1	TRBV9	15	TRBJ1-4	TGTGCCAGCAACTTAATGGGACAGGGGGGAGAAAAACTGTTTTTT	CASNLMGQGGEKLFF
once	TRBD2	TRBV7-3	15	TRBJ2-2	TGTGCCAGCAGCTTAGGGCTAGCGGTCACCGGGGAGCTGTTTTTT	CASSLGLAVTGELFF
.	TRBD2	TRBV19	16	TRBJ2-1	TGTGCCAGTAGTCTTTACACTAGCGGGGTACGAAATGAGCAGTTCTTC	CASSLYTSGVRNEQFF
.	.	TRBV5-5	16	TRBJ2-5	TGTGCCAGCAGCCCCAGGGCTGGGGCCACCCAAGAGACCCAGTACTTC	CASSPRAGATQETQYF
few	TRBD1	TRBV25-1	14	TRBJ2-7	TGTGCCAGCAGTGATCGAACAGGGGTGTGGGAGCAGTACTTC	CASSDRTGVWEQYF
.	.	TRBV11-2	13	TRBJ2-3	TGTGCCAGCAGCAAAGGGCGGACAGATACGCAGTATTTT	CASSKGRTDTQYF
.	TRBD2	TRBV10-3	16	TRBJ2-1	TGTGCCATCAGGGGGGGAGGCGGGAGCTCCTACAATGAGCAGTTCTTC	CAIRGGGGSSYNEQFF
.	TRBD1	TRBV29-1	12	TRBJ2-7	TGCAGCGGCGGGACAGGGGTCTACGAGCAGTACTTC	CSGGTGVYEQYF
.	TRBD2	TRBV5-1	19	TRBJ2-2	TGCGCCAGCAGCTTGGTCGGTTCGGCTAGCGGAACAAACACCGGGGAGCTGTTTTTT	CASSLVGSASGTNTGELFF
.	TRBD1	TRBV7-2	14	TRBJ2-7	TGTGCCAGCAGCTTAGCGGGACAGGCCTACGAGCAGTACTTC	CASSLAGQAYEQYF
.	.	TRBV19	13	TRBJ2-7	TGTGCCAGTAGAGGCAGGGGATCCCACGAGCAGTACTTC	CASRGRGSHEQYF
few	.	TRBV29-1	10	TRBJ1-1	TGCAGCGCGGGGGGCACTGAAGCTTTCTTT	CSAGGTEAFF
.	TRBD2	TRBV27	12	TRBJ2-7	TGTGCCAAATGTAGCGGGTTTTACGAGCAGTACTTC	CAKCSGFYEQYF
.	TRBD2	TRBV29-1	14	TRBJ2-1	TGCAGCGTTGGAACTAGCGGGAGATTCGGTGAGCAGTTCTTC	CSVGTSGRFGEQFF
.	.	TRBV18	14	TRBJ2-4	TGTGCCAGCTCACTTCAGGTAGCCAAAAACATTCAGTACTTC	CASSLQVAKNIQYF
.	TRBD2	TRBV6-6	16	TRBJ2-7	TGTGCCAGCAGTTTTGGGACTAGCGGGACCTACTACGAGCAGTACTTC	CASSFGTSGTYYEQYF
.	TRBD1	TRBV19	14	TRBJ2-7	TGTGCCAGTAGCCAGACAGGGGCCCCAAGGGAGCAGTACTTC	CASSQTGAPREQYF
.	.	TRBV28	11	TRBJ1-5	TGTGCCAGCAGCACATTAGGTACCCAGCATTTT	CASSTLGTQHF
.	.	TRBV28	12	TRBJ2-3	TGTGCCAGCAGTTTCCGCCGGAATACGCAGTATTTT	CASSFRRNTQYF
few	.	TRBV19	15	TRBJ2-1	TGTGCCAGTAGTATAGAGCCCCTAGGCTGGAATGAGCAGTTCTTC	CASSIEPLGWNEQFF
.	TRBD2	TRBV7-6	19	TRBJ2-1	TGTGCCAGCAGCTTACGTTGGCTAGCGGGACCACATTCCTACAATGAGCAGTTCTTC	CASSLRWLAGPHSYNEQFF
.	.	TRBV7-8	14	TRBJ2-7	TGTGCCAGCAGCTTTCCCGGGACCGAGTACGAGCAGTACTTC	CASSFPGTEYEQYF
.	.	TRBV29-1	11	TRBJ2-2	TGCAGCGTTGGATGGGGCGGGGAGCTGTTTTTT	CSVGWGGELFF
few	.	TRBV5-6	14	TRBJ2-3	TGTGCCAGCAGCCCTGAACCAGGGACAGATACGCAGTATTTT	CASSPEPGTDTQYF
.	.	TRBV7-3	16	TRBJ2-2	TGTGCCAGCAGCCCGAGGGCAGGGCGAAACACCGGGGAGCTGTTTTTT	CASSPRAGRNTGELFF
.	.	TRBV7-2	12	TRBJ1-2	TGTGCCAGCAGCTTAGCGGATCTTGGCTACACCTTC	CASSLADLGYTF
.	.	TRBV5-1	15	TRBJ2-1	TGCGCCAGCAGCTTGGGAGCGGGCCCCTACAATGAGCAGTTCTTC	CASSLGAGPYNEQFF
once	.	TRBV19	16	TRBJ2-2	TGTGCCAGTAGTTTGCTCACCCTTGGTAACACCGGGGAGCTGTTTTTT	CASSLLTLGNTGELFF
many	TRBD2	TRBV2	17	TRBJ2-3	TGTGCCAGCAGGGGACTAGCGGGGACCGGGACTACAGATACGCAGTATTTT	CASRGLAGTGTTDTQYF
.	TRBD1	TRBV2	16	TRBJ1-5	TGTGCCAGCAGTGGGACAGGGGATTTTAGCAATCAGCCCCAGCATTTT	CASSGTGDFSNQPQHF
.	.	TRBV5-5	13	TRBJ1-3	TGTGCCAGCAGCGCGAGCCATGGAAACACCATATATTTT	CASSASHGNTIYF
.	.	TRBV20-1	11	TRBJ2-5	TGCAGTGCTAGCGCCTTTGGGACCCAGTACTTC	CSASAFGTQYF
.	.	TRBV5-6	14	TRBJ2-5	TGTGCCAGCAGCTTGGCCTCAGGGACTCAGACCCAGTACTTC	CASSLASGTQTQYF
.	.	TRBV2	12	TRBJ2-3	TGTGCCAGTCGCCGGAGCACAGATACGCAGTATTTT	CASRRSTDTQYF
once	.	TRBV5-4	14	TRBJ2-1	TGTGCCAGCAGCCTCAGAGGGGTAAACAATGAGCAGTTCTTC	CASSLRGVNNEQFF
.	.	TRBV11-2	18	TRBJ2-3	TGTGCCAGCGGTCTGGGGCGGAGTCCCAGTTCGACCACAGATACGCAGTATTTT	CASGLGRSPSSTTDTQYF
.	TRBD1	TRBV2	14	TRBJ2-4	TGTGCCAGCAACCCTGTGGGGACAGGGGAGTTGGAGTACTTC	CASNPVGTGELEYF
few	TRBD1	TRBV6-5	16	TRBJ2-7	TGTGCCAGCAGTTACGATCCCAGGGGGAAAGCCTACGAGCAGTACTTC	CASSYDPRGKAYEQYF
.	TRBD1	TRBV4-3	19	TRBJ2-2	TGCGCCAGCAGCCGCACCCCAACCGGGACAGGGGTAAAAACCGGGGAGCTGTTTTTT	CASSRTPTGTGVKTGELFF
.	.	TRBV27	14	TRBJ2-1	TGTGCCAGCAGTTCCCCGGGCCTGGGCGGGGAGCAGTTCTTC	CASSSPGLGGEQFF
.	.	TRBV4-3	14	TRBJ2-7	TGCGCCAGCAGCCAAGAGGGCCTATTGGAGCAGCAGTACTTC	CASSQEGLLEQQYF
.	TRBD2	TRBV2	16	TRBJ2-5	TGTGCCAGCAGTGAGGGGGGAGCGGGAGGTGCAGGGACCCAGTACTTC	CASSEGGAGGAGTQYF
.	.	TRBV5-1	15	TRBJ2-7	TGCGCCAGCAGCCCGGAAGGATTAGGCCTTGGTGAGCAGTACTTC	CASSPEGLGLGEQYF
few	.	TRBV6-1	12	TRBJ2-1	TGTGCCAGCAGTGAAGAGGGTTATGAGCAGTTCTTC	CASSEEGYEQFF
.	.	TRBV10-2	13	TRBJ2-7	TGCGCCAGCGGGCCCTCTTCTCTCTACGAGCAGTACTTC	CASGPSSLYEQYF
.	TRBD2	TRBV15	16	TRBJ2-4	TGTGCCACCAGCCGGAGTCGGGGGGGAGCCAAAAACATTCAGTACTTC	CATSRSRGGAKNIQYF
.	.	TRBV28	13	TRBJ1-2	TGTGCCAGCAGTTTAATCTACCAGGATGGCTACACCTTC	CASSLIYQDGYTF
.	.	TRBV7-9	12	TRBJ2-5	TGTGCCAGCAGCCTGACTGTGGAGACCCAGTACTTC	CASSLTVETQYF
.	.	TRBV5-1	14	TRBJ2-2	TGCGCCAGCAGCTTGGTCGCTTCTAGCGGGGAGCTGTTTTTT	CASSLVASSGELFF
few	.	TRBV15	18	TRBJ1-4	TGTGCCACCAGCCCAGGGGACGTCGGGGACGGGCGGGGTGAAAAACTGTTTTTT	CATSPGDVGDGRGEKLFF
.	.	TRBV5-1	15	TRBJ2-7	TGCGCCAGCAGCTTGTCTCCGGACGGTTCCTACGAGCAGTACTTC	CASSLSPDGSYEQYF